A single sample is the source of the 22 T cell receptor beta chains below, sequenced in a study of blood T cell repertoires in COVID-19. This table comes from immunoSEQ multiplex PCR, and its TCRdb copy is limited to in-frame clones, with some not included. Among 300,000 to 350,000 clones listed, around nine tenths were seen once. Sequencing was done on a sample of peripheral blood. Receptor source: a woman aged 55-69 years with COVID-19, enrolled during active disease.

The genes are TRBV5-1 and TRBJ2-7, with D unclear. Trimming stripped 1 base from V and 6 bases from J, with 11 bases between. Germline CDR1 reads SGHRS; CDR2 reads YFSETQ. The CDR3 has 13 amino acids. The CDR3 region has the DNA TGCGCCAGCAGCTTGAAGGAGACGGTCGAGCAGTACTTC. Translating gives CASSLKETVEQYF.

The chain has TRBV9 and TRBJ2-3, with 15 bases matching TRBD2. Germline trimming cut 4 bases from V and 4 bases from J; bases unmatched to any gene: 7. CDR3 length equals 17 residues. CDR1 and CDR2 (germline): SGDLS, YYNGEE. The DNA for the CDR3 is TGTGCCAGCAGCTTTCGGACTAGCGGGGGGGTAGCAGATACGCAGTATTTT. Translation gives CASSFRTSGGVADTQYF.

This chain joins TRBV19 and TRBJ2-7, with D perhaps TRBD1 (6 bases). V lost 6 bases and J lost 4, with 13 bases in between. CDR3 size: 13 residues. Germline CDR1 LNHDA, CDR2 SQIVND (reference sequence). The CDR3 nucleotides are TGTGCCAGTAGCAGCCAGACAGGTTACGAGCAGTACTTC. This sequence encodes CASSSQTGYEQYF. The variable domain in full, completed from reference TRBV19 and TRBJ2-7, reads DGGITQSPKYLFRKEGQNVTLSCEQNLNHDAMYWYRQDPGQGLRLIYYSQIVNDFQKGDIAEGYSVSREKKESFPLTVTSAQKNPTAFYLCASSSQTGYEQYFGPGTRLTVT.

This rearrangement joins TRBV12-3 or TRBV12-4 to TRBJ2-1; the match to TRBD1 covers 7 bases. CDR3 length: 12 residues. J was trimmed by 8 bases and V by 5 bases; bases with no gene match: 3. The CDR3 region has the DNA TGTGCCAGCAGTCGACAGGGCGATGAGCAGTTCTTC. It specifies CASSRQGDEQFF.

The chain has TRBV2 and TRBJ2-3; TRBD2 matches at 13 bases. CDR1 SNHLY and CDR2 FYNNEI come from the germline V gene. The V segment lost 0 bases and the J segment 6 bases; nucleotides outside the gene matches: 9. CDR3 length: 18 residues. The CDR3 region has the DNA TGTGCCAGCAGTGAAGCCTTCTTGACTAGCGGGGGGCCCGATACGCAGTATTTT. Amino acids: CASSEAFLTSGGPDTQYF.

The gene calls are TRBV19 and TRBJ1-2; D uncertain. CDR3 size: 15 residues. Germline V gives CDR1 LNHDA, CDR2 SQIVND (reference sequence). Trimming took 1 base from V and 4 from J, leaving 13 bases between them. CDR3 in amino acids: CASSIAGSSPYGYTF. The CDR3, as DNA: TGTGCCAGTAGTATAGCAGGAAGCTCACCCTATGGCTACACCTTC.

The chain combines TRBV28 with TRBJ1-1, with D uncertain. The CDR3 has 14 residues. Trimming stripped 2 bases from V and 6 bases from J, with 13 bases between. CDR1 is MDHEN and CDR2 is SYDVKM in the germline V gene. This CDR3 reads CASSLPTARSEAFF. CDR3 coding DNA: TGTGCCAGCAGTTTACCCACCGCTCGGTCTGAAGCTTTCTTT.

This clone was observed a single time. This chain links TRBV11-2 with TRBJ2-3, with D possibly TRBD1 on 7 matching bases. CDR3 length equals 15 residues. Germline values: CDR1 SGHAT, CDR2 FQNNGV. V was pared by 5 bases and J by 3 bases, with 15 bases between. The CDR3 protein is CASSLGGRGTDTQYF. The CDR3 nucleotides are TGTGCCAGCAGCCTGGGGGGCAGGGGGACAGATACGCAGTATTTT.

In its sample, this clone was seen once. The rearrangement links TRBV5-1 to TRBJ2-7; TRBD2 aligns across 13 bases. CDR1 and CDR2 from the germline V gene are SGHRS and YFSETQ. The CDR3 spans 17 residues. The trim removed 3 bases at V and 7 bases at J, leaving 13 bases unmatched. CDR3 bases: TGCGCCAGCAGCTCGACTAGCGGGGGGCCTGCGTCCGGGGAGCAGTACTTC. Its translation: CASSSTSGGPASGEQYF.

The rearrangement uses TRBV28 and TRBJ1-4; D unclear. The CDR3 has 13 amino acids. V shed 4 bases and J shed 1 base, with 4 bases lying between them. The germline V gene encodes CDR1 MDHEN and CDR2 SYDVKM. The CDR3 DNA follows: TGTGCCAGCAGTTGGAGAACTAATGAAAAACTGTTTTTT. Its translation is CASSWRTNEKLFF.

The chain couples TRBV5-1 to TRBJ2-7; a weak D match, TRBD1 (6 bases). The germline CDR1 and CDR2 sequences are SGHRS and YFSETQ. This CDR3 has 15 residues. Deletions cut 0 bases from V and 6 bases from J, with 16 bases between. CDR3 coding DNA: TGCGCCAGCAGCTTGGAGGCCAGGGGTGTTCGCGAGCAGTACTTC. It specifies CASSLEARGVREQYF. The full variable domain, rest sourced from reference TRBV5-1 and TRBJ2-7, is KAGVTQTPRYLIKTRGQQVTLSCSPISGHRSVSWYQQTPGQGLQFLFEYFSETQRNKGNFPGRFSGRQFSNSRSEMNVSTLELGDSALYLCASSLEARGVREQYFGPGTRLTVT.

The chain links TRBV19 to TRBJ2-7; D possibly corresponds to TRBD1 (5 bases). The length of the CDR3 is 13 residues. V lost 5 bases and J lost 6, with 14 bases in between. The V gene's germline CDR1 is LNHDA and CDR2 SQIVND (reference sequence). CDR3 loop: CASSFSGYGEQYF. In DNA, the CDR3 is TGTGCCAGTAGTTTTTCAGGGTACGGCGAGCAGTACTTC. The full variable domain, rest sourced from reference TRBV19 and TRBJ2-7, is DGGITQSPKYLFRKEGQNVTLSCEQNLNHDAMYWYRQDPGQGLRLIYYSQIVNDFQKGDIAEGYSVSREKKESFPLTVTSAQKNPTAFYLCASSFSGYGEQYFGPGTRLTVT.

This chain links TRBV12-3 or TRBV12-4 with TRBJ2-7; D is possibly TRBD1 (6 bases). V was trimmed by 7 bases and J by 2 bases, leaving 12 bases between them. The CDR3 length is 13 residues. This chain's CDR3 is CASNRDTAYEQYF. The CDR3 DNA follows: TGTGCCAGCAACCGGGACACAGCCTACGAGCAGTACTTC.

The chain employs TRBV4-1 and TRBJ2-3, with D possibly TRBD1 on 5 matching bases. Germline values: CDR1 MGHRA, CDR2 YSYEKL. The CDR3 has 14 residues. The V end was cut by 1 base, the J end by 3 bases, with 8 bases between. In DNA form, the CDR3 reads TGCGCCAGCAGCCAAGTCTCAGGGACAGATACGCAGTATTTT. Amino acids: CASSQVSGTDTQYF.

DNA for the CDR3: TGTGCCAGCAGCATCGACAGGGTTAGGGAAAAACTGTTTTTT. This codes for CASSIDRVREKLFF. The rearrangement uses TRBV13 and TRBJ1-4; 7 bases fit TRBD1. Germline CDR1 is PRHDT and CDR2 is FYEKMQ (reference sequence). Trimming took 5 bases from V and 8 from J; bases not matched to a gene: 8. This CDR3 is 14 amino acids long.

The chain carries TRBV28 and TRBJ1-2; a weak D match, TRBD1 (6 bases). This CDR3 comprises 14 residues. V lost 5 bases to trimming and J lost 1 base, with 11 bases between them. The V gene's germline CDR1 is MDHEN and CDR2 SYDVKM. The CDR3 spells CASSPDRNNYGYTF. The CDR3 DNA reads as TGTGCCAGCAGTCCGGACAGAAATAACTATGGCTACACCTTC.

CDR3 nucleotides: TGTGCCACCAGTGAAACGGACAGGGCTCTCCACTTT. It translates to CATSETDRALHF. The rearrangement links TRBV24-1 to TRBJ1-6; 8 nucleotides align to TRBD1. The CDR3 length is 12 residues. V dropped 4 bases and J dropped 16; count of bases not matched to a gene: 5. Germline V gives CDR1 KGHDR, CDR2 SFDVKD.

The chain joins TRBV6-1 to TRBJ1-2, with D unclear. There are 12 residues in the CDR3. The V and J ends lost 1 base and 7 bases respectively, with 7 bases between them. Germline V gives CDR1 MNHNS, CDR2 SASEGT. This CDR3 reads CASSEGAGGYTF. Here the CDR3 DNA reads TGTGCCAGCAGTGAAGGGGCTGGTGGCTACACCTTC.

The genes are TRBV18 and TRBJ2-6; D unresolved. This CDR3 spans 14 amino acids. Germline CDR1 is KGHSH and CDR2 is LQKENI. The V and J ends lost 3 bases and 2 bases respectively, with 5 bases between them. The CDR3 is CASSPLPGANVLTF. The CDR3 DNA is TGTGCCAGCTCACCCCTCCCTGGGGCCAACGTCCTGACTTTC.

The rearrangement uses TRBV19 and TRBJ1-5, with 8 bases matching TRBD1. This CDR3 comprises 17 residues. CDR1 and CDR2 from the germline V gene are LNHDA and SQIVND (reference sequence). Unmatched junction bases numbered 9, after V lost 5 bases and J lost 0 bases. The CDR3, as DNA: TGTGCCAGTAGTCTCAGGACAGGGTCTTATAGCAATCAGCCCCAGCATTTT. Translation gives CASSLRTGSYSNQPQHF.

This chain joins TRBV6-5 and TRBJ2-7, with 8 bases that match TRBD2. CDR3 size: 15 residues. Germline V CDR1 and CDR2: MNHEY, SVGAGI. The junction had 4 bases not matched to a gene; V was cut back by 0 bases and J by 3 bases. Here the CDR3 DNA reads TGTGCCAGCAGTTACTCGAGTGCGGGGGGCTACGAGCAGTACTTC. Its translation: CASSYSSAGGYEQYF.

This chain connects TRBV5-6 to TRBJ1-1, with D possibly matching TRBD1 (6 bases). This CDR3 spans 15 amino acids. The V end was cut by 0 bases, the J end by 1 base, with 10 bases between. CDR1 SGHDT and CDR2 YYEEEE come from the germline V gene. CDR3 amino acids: CASSLVGGRNTEAFF. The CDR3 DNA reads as TGTGCCAGCAGCTTGGTAGGGGGAAGGAACACTGAAGCTTTCTTT. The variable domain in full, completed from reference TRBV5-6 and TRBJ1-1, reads DAGVTQSPTHLIKTRGQQVTLRCSPKSGHDTVSWYQQALGQGPQFIFQYYEEEERQRGNFPDRFSGHQFPNYSSELNVNALLLGDSALYLCASSLVGGRNTEAFFGQGTRLTVV.